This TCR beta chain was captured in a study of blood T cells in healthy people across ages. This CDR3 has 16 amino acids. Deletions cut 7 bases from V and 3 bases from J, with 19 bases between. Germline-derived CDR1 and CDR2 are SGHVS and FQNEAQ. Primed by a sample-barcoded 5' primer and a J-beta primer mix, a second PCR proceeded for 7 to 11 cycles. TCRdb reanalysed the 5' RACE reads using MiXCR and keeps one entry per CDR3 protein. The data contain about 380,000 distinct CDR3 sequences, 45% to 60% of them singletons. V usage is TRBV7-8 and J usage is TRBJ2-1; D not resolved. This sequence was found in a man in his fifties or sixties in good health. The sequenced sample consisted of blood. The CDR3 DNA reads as TGTGCCAGCAAGCTTATGGGCAAGCGTAACTACAATGAGCAGTTCTTC. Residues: CASKLMGKRNYNEQFF.